This T cell receptor beta chain appears in the sequencing data of a study of cytomegalovirus exposure and HLA in healthy donors (dated by TCRdb to the late 2010s). Regarding the research as a whole: In an earlier analysis of roughly 500 of the donors, 276 Gb of sequence data and 100 million or so unique TCR beta sequences from 180 million or so T cells were reported. About 320 gigabases of sequencing data and approximately 80 million unique TCR sequences were included in an early release covering over 600 HLA-typed donors. Of the roughly 420 genotyped donors, approximately 80% were placed in the genetic ancestry cluster associated with self-reported Caucasian donors. The study was designed to test whether signatures of past pathogen exposure could be identified by cataloging public T cell receptors. The T cell repertoires of under 750 subjects were profiled by immunosequencing and related to cytomegalovirus serostatus. Along with the 666-subject first cohort, a separate validation cohort of about 110 different subjects was used. To predict cytomegalovirus infection status, the study combined high-throughput TCR immunosequencing, statistical association of individual TCRs with disease status, and machine learning. To study patterns of TCR occurrence, a later analysis re-analyzed previously published TCR beta repertoires from hundreds of donors and added high-resolution HLA genotyping. The later analysis used no new phenotypic data to find candidate immune exposures, relying instead on TCR beta sequences and their occurrence across donors. To decide whether each TCR beta V gene segment behaved as functional or pseudogenic, an earlier analysis of approximately 590 of the donors relied on high-throughput TCR beta sequencing. Donor age, sex, ethnicity and CMV serostatus were compiled together with the repertoire data. In a later genetic analysis, genome-wide SNP genotypes for 398 of the 666 donors were used, and that subset was treated as a discovery cohort. All discovery cohort repertoires had been generated using a single sequencing platform. HLA typing covered class I and class II loci at four-digit resolution. Typing coverage differed by locus: A, B, C, DRB1 and DQB1 were typed in roughly 629-630 donors, DQA1 in roughly 510, DPA1 in over 600, and DPB1 in approximately 450. A few DR-DQ haplotypes were handled as single units for association and clustering because linkage in the cohort was strong. On average, about 240,000 unique TCR beta nucleotide sequences were sequenced per donor among about 400 genotyped donors of the cohort, with roughly 18% of those sequences being non-productive. Summary of the overall study and its limitations: In a later analysis, most CMV-associated TCR beta chains were found to appear HLA-restricted, with HLA associations seemingly driven largely by CMV exposure. Because some donors lacked HLA typing at each locus, the association tests relied only on the typed subset. Broadly in line with IMGT annotations, most TCR beta V segments showed up in productive rearrangements about 87% or about 30% of the time in an earlier analysis of some 590 of the donors. Roughly uniform sequencing depth across donors was assumed in presence/absence analyses, although this assumption may not hold. In a later analysis, HLA-associated TCR beta chains showed more clonal expansion and lower generation probabilities than non-associated chains that were equally common. A later analysis associated 15,000 or so TCR beta sequences with specific HLA alleles at a false discovery rate of 0.05. About 17 rarely observed V segments, including chromosome 9 orphons, were excluded from the earlier analysis of approximately 500 of the donors because counts were too low. Cytomegalovirus status was reported to be diagnosed by the classifier with high specificity and sensitivity in both the original and validation cohorts. Linkage disequilibrium might explain the correlated functional status among segregating V segments, but an unknown experimental factor could not be ruled out. According to the authors, the approach could potentially be generalized to other disease states and immunological phenotypes. In a later analysis, several top co-occurrence clusters were reported to appear linked to parvovirus B19, influenza, CMV and Epstein-Barr virus. Strong co-occurrence of HLA alleles, especially DR and DQ, made assigning TCR associations to individual alleles difficult. The study listed 164 TCR beta chains as associated with cytomegalovirus. Immune exposure information for the cohort was limited to CMV serostatus. Some IMGT-functional V segments, including TRBV6-2 and TRBV6-3, could not be told apart with the 87-base-pair reads, so those segments were excluded. A further reported finding was that TCR beta sequences accurately predicted the HLA-A and HLA-B alleles for most subjects in the first cohort. V-gene and J-gene trimming of TCR beta chains was associated with a missense DCLRE1C variant in a later genetic analysis, and the association was replicated in an independent cohort. In a later analysis, TCR association rates were found to vary across HLA loci, with the most associated TCRs seen for DRB1 alleles and the fewest for HLA-C alleles. Across donors, most TCR sequences were observed very rarely, whereas some public TCRs were present in many individuals. In vitro tests confirmed that a few of the cytomegalovirus-associated TCR beta chains recognize cytomegalovirus antigens. Only TCR beta chains were sequenced in this cohort, and the absence of alpha or paired-chain data limited detectable features. Compared with the roughly 710-donor mean, donors in an Asian-associated ancestry cluster had fewer N-insertions in productive TCRs, according to a later genetic analysis. The sequencing pipeline was judged likely to have produced a cluster of highly shared sequence variants as a technical artifact.

As encoded in the germline V gene (reference sequence), CDR1 is SGHAT while CDR2 is FQDESV. Counted from cysteine to phenylalanine, this CDR3 has 14 amino acids. This entry keeps only the CDR3 DNA: 42 bases, framed from base 1. V loses 6 bases of germline sequence and J loses 1 base, and the interval between the two ends is 11 bases. The cohort consisted of some 730 healthy bone marrow donors. At the time of sampling, every cohort member was nominally healthy, though immune exposures that went unrecorded were likely present. The donor tested CMV seronegative and was one of the 352 seronegative cohort members. A peripheral blood sample was provided by each donor, and peripheral blood mononuclear cells were used for TCR beta sequencing. Genomic DNA was extracted from the blood cell samples with the Qiagen DNeasy Blood Extraction Kit. The protocol used for the library was the immunoSEQ multiplex PCR assay. The multiplex PCR relied on a mix of 60 forward primers for TCR Vbeta segments and 13 reverse primers for TCR Jbeta segments. A multiplex PCR assay on genomic DNA amplified the CDR3 region of rearranged TCR beta genes. The Illumina HiSeq System was used to sequence the amplified TCR beta libraries as 87-base-pair reads. In the original analysis: A later analysis tallied around 82 million unique TCR beta chains across the roughly 610 repertoires, and some 10 million of those chains were shared by two or more donors. Raw reads were error-corrected and collapsed into unique sequences with a nearest-neighbor algorithm that merged closely related sequences to remove PCR and sequencing errors. To assign V, D and J gene segments, CDR3 sequences were aligned to IMGT reference sequences. For a sequence to be retained, a match of at least six nucleotides was required to both a V gene segment and a J gene segment. A rearrangement was called productive if the CDR3 had no stop codons and remained in frame with V and J, and every other rearrangement was called non-productive. Following IMGT convention, CDR3 was defined as the stretch from the second conserved V-encoded cysteine to the conserved J-encoded phenylalanine. Sequences without an unambiguous match to a single V gene segment were excluded from the earlier analysis of a few hundred of the donors. An earlier analysis of approximately 590 of the donors classified V segments as functional when productive rearrangements were above 56.7% and as segregating when the standard deviation between donors was above 5%. A statistical classification framework was developed to diagnose cytomegalovirus status using the catalog of TCR beta chain sequences. In a later analysis, V and J genes were assigned by comparing TCR nucleotide sequences against IMGT/GENE-DB human TR gene sequences. Using the TCRdist pipeline, a later analysis assigned CDR3 sequences along with most-parsimonious VDJ recombination scenarios. A later analysis defined each TCR beta chain by its CDR3 amino acid sequence plus V-gene family, and excluded reads lacking a unique V-gene family. A later analysis removed 592 highly shared, low-generation-probability nucleotide sequences to deal with suspected cross-contamination and a sequencing artifact. In a later analysis, a clonal expansion index for each public chain was calculated from normalized within-repertoire ranks of inferred template counts. In a later analysis, generation probabilities were computed with a VDJ recombination model fitted to out-of-frame rearrangements, and the resulting probabilities were checked against IGoR. In a later analysis, TCR-TCR, TCR-HLA and TCR-CMV co-occurrence was scored with hypergeometric tests, and a repertoire-size bias correction was applied to TCR pairs. A later analysis estimated false discovery rates by permuting HLA or CMV assignments 20 times. In a later analysis, co-occurring TCRs were grouped with DBSCAN, and TCRdist sequence similarity was added when clustering was performed within HLA-allele-positive subsets. Repertoires with fewer than 30,000 or more than 120,000 public chains were left out of co-occurrence clustering, as were four to six repertoires with anomalous nucleotide sharing. TCRdb took over this immuneACCESS table, retaining in-frame rearrangements with V and J assigned. Such tables are incomplete; in checked studies, under half of the missing clones stem from an unresolved V gene, and the remainder is unexplained. That table is the source of V, J and clone size, and D and trimming were worked out from the DNA. A total of some 160,000 clones appear in this sample, around 77% of them only once. The ten top clones hold around 2.2% of the sample.

This clone came up a few times. Its cognate antigen has yet to be identified. No per-base quality is available; no much larger clone lies one base away. The rearranged chain carries TRBV11-1 and TRBJ2-3; TRBD2 might be the D gene, on 6 matching bases. This receptor was identified in a man between 60 and 75 years old in good health and CMV-seronegative. Sequencing was performed on PBMCs. The CDR3 region: CASREGPGTDTQYF. The bases read TGTGCCAGCAGGGAGGGTCCCGGCACAGATACGCAGTATTTT.